This T cell receptor beta chain was sequenced in a study of regulatory T cells in long-lasting Graves disease. HTBI primers from iRepertoire and Arm-PCR of CDR3 regions yielded the TCR beta libraries. TCRdb reprocessed the multiplex PCR reads with MiXCR, giving one entry per CDR3 protein. The table records 440,000 or so distinct CDR3 sequences, more than 12% of them present only once. Germline V gene sequence: CDR1 KGHSH, CDR2 LQKENI. V was clipped by 0 bases and J by 5 bases, with 7 bases between them. This CDR3 spans 13 amino acids. This clonotype was picked up many times. The antigen remains unidentified. Specified time point: newly diagnosed GD, antithyroid drugs for less than 3 months. The TCR library used RNA extracted from PBMCs. Study results and limitations: The analysis examined peripheral blood only and excluded thyroid tissue.

These data were also filed under a second study, of T cells in Graves' hyperthyroidism and ophthalmopathy.

This sequence was found in a woman in her twenties or thirties with Graves disease. The material sequenced was peripheral blood mononuclear cells (PBMCs), taken at new diagnosis, from a patient treated with antithyroid drugs. The J gene is TRBJ2-5, the V gene TRBV18; possibly TRBD1 or TRBD2 for D (5 bases each). The CDR3, as DNA: TGTGCCAGCTCACCACCGGGGGTTGAGACCCAGTACTTC. Its translation: CASSPPGVETQYF.